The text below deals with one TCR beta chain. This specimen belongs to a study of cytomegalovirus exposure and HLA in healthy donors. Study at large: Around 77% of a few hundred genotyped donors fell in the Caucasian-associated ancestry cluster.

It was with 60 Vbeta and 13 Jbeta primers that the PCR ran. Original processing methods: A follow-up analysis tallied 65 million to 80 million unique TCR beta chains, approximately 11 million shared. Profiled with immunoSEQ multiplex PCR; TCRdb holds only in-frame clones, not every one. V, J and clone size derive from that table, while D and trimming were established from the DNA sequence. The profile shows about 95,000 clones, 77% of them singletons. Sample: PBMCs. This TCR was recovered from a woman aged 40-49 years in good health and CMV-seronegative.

DNA for the CDR3: TGTGCCAGTAGCTACGGGACAGGGGGCAATTACGAGCAGTACTTC. This codes for CASSYGTGGNYEQYF. The V call is TRBV19, the J call TRBJ2-7, with TRBD1 identical over 12 bases. The length of the CDR3 is 15 residues. Germline V gene sequence: CDR1 LNHDA, CDR2 SQIVND (reference sequence). J was trimmed by 4 bases and V by 6 bases; bases with no gene match: 7. The full variable domain, rest sourced from reference TRBV19 and TRBJ2-7, is DGGITQSPKYLFRKEGQNVTLSCEQNLNHDAMYWYRQDPGQGLRLIYYSQIVNDFQKGDIAEGYSVSREKKESFPLTVTSAQKNPTAFYLCASSYGTGGNYEQYFGPGTRLTVT.